Each of the 27 T cell receptor beta chains below was sequenced from the same sample in a study of low-dose radiotherapy and immunotherapy resistance in tumors. Covering alpha and beta chains, TRAV- and TRBV-specific primers were used for the first-strand cDNA. Amplification of TCRs used a constant-region primer and V-primer adapter for 20 PCR cycles. One entry per CDR3 protein, called by TCRdb with MiXCR from the reads. The repertoire holds 80,000 to 90,000 distinct CDR3 sequences, 15% to 20% seen once, with less than 3.5% in the top ten. Specified time point: before trial treatment. Sequencing used PBMCs, obtained before treatment. These receptors all come from a male donor with prostate cancer.

This rearrangement joins TRBV5-1 to TRBJ2-1; D perhaps matches TRBD2 (5 bases). The CDR3 runs to 14 residues. V lost 0 bases to trimming and J lost 5 bases, with 9 bases between them. Germline CDR1 SGHRS, CDR2 YFSETQ. CDR3 region: CASSLAPGNNEQFF. The CDR3 nucleotides read TGCGCCAGCAGCTTGGCTCCGGGAAACAATGAGCAGTTCTTC.

The sample holds many counts of this clonotype. The rearrangement links TRBV10-1 to TRBJ2-3; D is possibly TRBD2 (5 bases). Germline CDR1 and CDR2: WNHNN and SYGVQD (reference sequence). V lost 3 bases to trimming and J lost 0 bases, with 13 bases between them. The CDR3 totals 16 residues. The DNA for the CDR3 is TGCGCCAGCAGTGATGGAGGACTCCACAGCACAGATACGCAGTATTTT. Amino acid sequence: CASSDGGLHSTDTQYF.

This clonotype was recorded at least ten times. The chain combines TRBV6-2 or TRBV6-3 with TRBJ2-7; TRBD2 is a possible D gene (6 bases). Germline CDR1 is MNHEY and CDR2 is SVGEGT. Trimming cost V 5 bases and J 0 bases, with 14 bases left between them. There are 15 residues in the CDR3. In nucleotides, the CDR3 is TGTGCCAGCAGTGAAGCGGGCGGAACCTCCTACGAGCAGTACTTC. Its translation is CASSEAGGTSYEQYF.

The table lists this clonotype with many counts. The CDR3 loop reads CSVGQRANYGYTF. The CDR3 DNA is TGCAGCGTGGGGCAGAGAGCTAACTATGGCTACACCTTC. The chain carries TRBV29-1 and TRBJ1-2; a weak D match, TRBD1 (5 bases). The germline V and J ends were trimmed by 6 bases and 0 bases, with 11 bases remaining between them. There are 13 residues in the CDR3. The germline V gene has CDR1 SQVTM and CDR2 ANQGSEA.

This clonotype was observed a handful of times. CDR3 in amino acids: CASSRRTMATDTQYF. CDR3 DNA: TGTGCCAGCAGCCGTAGGACGATGGCCACAGATACGCAGTATTTT. The chain employs TRBV5-4 and TRBJ2-3; D unclear. Germline values: CDR1 SGHNT, CDR2 YYREEE (reference sequence). V lost 4 bases and J lost 2, with 14 bases in between. CDR3 size: 15 residues. Using reference TRBV5-4 and TRBJ2-3 for the parts outside the CDR3, the full variable domain is ETGVTQSPTHLIKTRGQQVTLRCSSQSGHNTVSWYQQALGQGPQFIFQYYREEENGRGNFPPRFSGLQFPNYSSELNVNALELDDSALYLCASSRRTMATDTQYFGPGTRLTVL.

This clonotype was seen many times. V gene TRBV11-2 combines with J gene TRBJ2-1; D is tentatively TRBD1 or TRBD2 (6 bases each). V lost 5 bases and J 4 bases, leaving 21 bases between the germline ends. The CDR3 spans 17 residues. Germline-derived CDR1 and CDR2 are SGHAT and FQNNGV. CDR3 region: CASSPPSGGPKYNEQFF. In nucleotides, the CDR3 is TGTGCCAGCAGCCCCCCCTCTGGGGGGCCGAAGTACAATGAGCAGTTCTTC. The full variable domain, its missing parts supplied by reference TRBV11-2 and TRBJ2-1, is EAGVAQSPRYKIIEKRQSVAFWCNPISGHATLYWYQQILGQGPKLLIQFQNNGVVDDSQLPKDRFSAERLKGVDSTLKIQPAKLEDSAVYLCASSPPSGGPKYNEQFFGPGTRLTVL.

As to this clonotype: With only one base between it and a far larger clone, this is likely a read error. The rearrangement joins TRBV4-3 to TRBJ1-4, with D possibly TRBD1 on 5 matching bases. The CDR3 spans 15 residues. The germline V gene has CDR1 LGHNA and CDR2 YSLEER. The CDR3 DNA reads as TGCGGCAGCAGCCGACCGGGGCAGCATAATGAAAAACTGTTTTTT. Translating it yields CGSSRPGQHNEKLFF.

This clonotype was found a few times. The chain links TRBV5-4 to TRBJ2-3; 12 bases are shared with TRBD2. With 4 bases clipped from V and 6 bases from J, the junction kept 9 bases outside the gene matches. This CDR3 comprises 16 residues. Per the germline V gene, CDR1 is SGHNT and CDR2 is YYREEE (reference sequence). CDR3 region: CASSNSLAGGPDTQYF. Here the CDR3 DNA reads TGTGCCAGCAGCAACTCACTAGCGGGGGGCCCGGATACGCAGTATTTT. The variable domain in full, with the rest retrieved from reference TRBV5-4 and TRBJ2-3, is ETGVTQSPTHLIKTRGQQVTLRCSSQSGHNTVSWYQQALGQGPQFIFQYYREEENGRGNFPPRFSGLQFPNYSSELNVNALELDDSALYLCASSNSLAGGPDTQYFGPGTRLTVL.

This sequence joins TRBV6-5 and TRBJ1-1; 7 positions agree with TRBD1. There are 11 residues in the CDR3. Germline trimming cut 8 bases from V and 8 bases from J; bases unmatched to any gene: 5. Germline V gene sequence: CDR1 MNHEY, CDR2 SVGAGI. CDR3 sequence: CASRGTAEAFF. CDR3 bases: TGTGCCAGCCGTGGGACAGCCGAAGCTTTCTTT.

This clonotype was seen at least ten times. The CDR3 loop reads CSASPASTVIEAFF. DNA for the CDR3: TGCAGTGCTAGCCCCGCCAGCACGGTCATTGAAGCTTTCTTT. This rearrangement joins TRBV20-1 to TRBJ1-1, with D uncertain. Germline CDR1 and CDR2: DFQATT and SNEGSKA (reference sequence). V lost 3 bases to trimming and J lost 7 bases, with 18 bases between them. The CDR3 has 14 amino acids.

This clonotype was counted ten times or more. The chain recombines TRBV19 with TRBJ2-5; 7 bases fit TRBD2. The CDR3 loop spans 15 amino acids. The junction had 11 bases not matched to a gene; V was cut back by 9 bases and J by 1 base. CDR1 is LNHDA and CDR2 is SQIVND in the germline V gene (reference sequence). CDR3: CASQTSGGFQETQYF. CDR3 coding DNA: TGTGCCAGCCAAACATCGGGGGGATTCCAAGAGACCCAGTACTTC.

This clonotype was seen many times. This sequence joins TRBV20-1 and TRBJ2-3; weak D call: TRBD2 (6 bases). This CDR3 region has 12 residues. Germline V gene lookup returns CDR1 DFQATT and CDR2 SNEGSKA (reference sequence). V lost 3 bases and J lost 6, with 10 bases in between. The CDR3 loop reads CSASAEGDTQYF. CDR3 DNA: TGCAGTGCTAGCGCGGAGGGGGATACGCAGTATTTT.

This clonotype was recorded at least ten times. The V and J genes are TRBV24-1 and TRBJ2-5, with a weak D call TRBD1 (6 bases). Trimming pared 3 bases from V and 7 bases from J, leaving 11 bases between. From germline, CDR1 is KGHDR and CDR2 SFDVKD. The CDR3 has 13 amino acids. The DNA for the CDR3 is TGTGCCACCAGTGATAACAGGGAGAGGACCCAGTACTTC. Protein: CATSDNRERTQYF.

At least ten counts were recorded for this clonotype. The chain employs TRBV11-2 and TRBJ2-4; perhaps TRBD1 as D (5 bases). The V gene's germline CDR1 is SGHAT and CDR2 FQNNGV. V shed 6 bases and J shed 1 base, with 7 bases lying between them. This CDR3 has 13 residues. For the CDR3, the DNA is TGTGCCAGCAGGGGGCTGGCCAAAAACATTCAGTACTTC. Translation: CASRGLAKNIQYF.

This clonotype has at least ten counts. The chain has TRBV19 and TRBJ1-2, with 7 nucleotides matching TRBD1. The CDR3 sequence is 13 residues long. The V segment lost 8 bases and the J segment 8 bases; nucleotides outside the gene matches: 11. The germline CDR1 and CDR2 sequences are LNHDA and SQIVND (reference sequence). This chain's CDR3 is CASWDSNPWGYTF. The DNA for the CDR3 is TGTGCCAGTTGGGACAGCAACCCGTGGGGCTACACCTTC. The variable domain in full, completed from reference TRBV19 and TRBJ1-2, reads DGGITQSPKYLFRKEGQNVTLSCEQNLNHDAMYWYRQDPGQGLRLIYYSQIVNDFQKGDIAEGYSVSREKKESFPLTVTSAQKNPTAFYLCASWDSNPWGYTFGSGTRLTVV.

A few counts support this clonotype. In DNA form, the CDR3 reads TGTGCCAGCAGTTTAGGCGGGGGGCCCCAAGAGACCCAGTACTTC. Translating gives CASSLGGGPQETQYF. The chain carries TRBV27 and TRBJ2-5; TRBD2 agrees at 8 bases. Germline V CDR1 and CDR2: MNHEY, SMNVEV (reference sequence). The CDR3 contains 15 residues. Trimming took 2 bases from V and 1 from J; bases not matched to a gene: 3.

This clonotype was recorded at least ten times. V is TRBV9 and J is TRBJ1-6; the D is unclear. The CDR3 length is 15 residues. The ends were cut back, 3 bases at V and 7 bases at J, with 14 bases in the middle. Germline loops: CDR1 SGDLS, CDR2 YYNGEE. The CDR3 reads CASSDARIGNSPLHF. In nucleotides, the CDR3 is TGTGCCAGCAGCGACGCGAGGATCGGGAATTCACCCCTCCACTTT.

This clonotype was detected many times. This sequence joins TRBV6-2 or TRBV6-3 and TRBJ2-1; 12 nucleotides align to TRBD1. CDR3 length: 13 amino acids. Trimming removed 9 bases from V and 12 bases from J; junction bases left unmatched: 9. Germline lookup yields CDR1 MNHEY and CDR2 SVGEGT. CDR3 amino acids: CASYGTGGKGQFF. Here the CDR3 DNA reads TGTGCCAGTTACGGGACAGGGGGCAAGGGGCAGTTCTTC.

This clonotype was picked up many times. The chain couples TRBV29-1 to TRBJ2-7; D not certain. CDR1 is SQVTM, CDR2 ANQGSEA, per germline. V was trimmed by 0 bases and J by 3 bases, leaving 9 bases between them. The CDR3 runs 13 residues. The CDR3 DNA reads as TGCAGCGTTGAAGACCCAGCGCTCTACGAGCAGTACTTC. This sequence encodes CSVEDPALYEQYF.

The rearrangement joins TRBV7-8 to TRBJ2-2; no definite D call. Germline CDR1 reads SGHVS; CDR2 reads FQNEAQ. The CDR3 covers 14 residues. The V gene lost 4 bases and the J gene lost 4 bases, with 10 bases spanning the gap. For the CDR3, the DNA is TGTGCCAGCAGCTCCGGGCCTTTCACCGGGGAGCTGTTTTTT. This sequence encodes CASSSGPFTGELFF.

This clonotype was seen repeatedly, ten times or more. The rearrangement joins TRBV6-6 to TRBJ2-3, with D perhaps being TRBD1 or TRBD2 (6 bases each). The CDR3 runs to 16 residues. The germline CDR1 and CDR2 sequences are MNHNY and SVGAGI (reference sequence). The V end was cut by 11 bases, the J end by 2 bases, with 23 bases between. The CDR3 spells CAGTAEGGPITDTQYF. The CDR3 DNA follows: TGTGCCGGTACCGCCGAGGGGGGACCGATCACAGATACGCAGTATTTT.

In its sample, this clonotype was seen many times. This rearrangement joins TRBV18 to TRBJ2-5; the D gene could be TRBD1 or TRBD2 (5 bases each). V was trimmed by 9 bases and J by 5 bases, leaving 13 bases between them. Germline loops: CDR1 KGHSH, CDR2 LQKENI. The CDR3 loop spans 12 amino acids. The CDR3, as DNA: TGTGCCAGTGGGGACGTCATGGAGACCCAGTACTTC. Protein: CASGDVMETQYF. Together with reference TRBV18 and TRBJ2-5, the CDR3 gives the full variable domain: NAGVMQNPRHLVRRRGQEARLRCSPMKGHSHVYWYRQLPEEGLKFMVYLQKENIIDESGMPKERFSAEFPKEGPSILRIQQVVRGDSAAYFCASGDVMETQYFGPGTRLLVL.

The chain combines TRBV4-1 with TRBJ2-7, with a possible D match to TRBD1 (5 bases). V lost 3 bases to trimming and J lost 0 bases, with 24 bases between them. CDR3 length: 19 amino acids. Germline CDR1 is MGHRA and CDR2 is YSYEKL. The CDR3 reads CASSQFASGAALGSYEQYF. The CDR3 bases are TGCGCCAGCAGCCAGTTTGCATCTGGGGCCGCCTTAGGCTCCTACGAGCAGTACTTC.

The sample holds many counts of this clonotype. J is TRBJ1-2 and V is TRBV5-1; D remains unclear. The germline gives CDR1 SGHRS, CDR2 YFSETQ. V lost 1 base to trimming and J lost 8 bases, with 12 bases between them. The CDR3 spans 13 residues. As DNA, the CDR3 is TGCGCCAGCAGCTTGTCTGGATCCGGCGGCTACACCTTC. Translation: CASSLSGSGGYTF.

This clonotype was seen at least ten times. The J gene is TRBJ1-6, the V gene TRBV7-2; D is ambiguous. Trimming shortened V by 4 bases and J by 4 bases, and 8 bases separated the two germline ends. Germline loops: CDR1 SGHTA, CDR2 FQGNSA. This CDR3 has 14 residues. CDR3 nucleotide sequence: TGTGCCAGCAGCTCGGACGGGTATAATTCACCCCTCCACTTT. Protein sequence: CASSSDGYNSPLHF.

In this sample, this clonotype turned up many times. This chain uses TRBV11-2 with TRBJ2-5, with D maybe TRBD1 (5 bases). CDR1 and CDR2 (germline): SGHAT, FQNNGV. This CDR3 has 14 residues. V shed 1 base and J shed 1 base, with 7 bases lying between them. As DNA, the CDR3 is TGTGCCAGCAGCTTAGGGGGCCTCCAAGAGACCCAGTACTTC. The encoded protein is CASSLGGLQETQYF.

This clonotype appeared many times. This chain joins TRBV4-1 and TRBJ2-7; TRBD1 might be the D (5 bases). The CDR3 length is 17 residues. V was trimmed by 0 bases and J by 0 bases, leaving 15 bases between them. CDR1 is MGHRA, CDR2 YSYEKL, per germline. The CDR3 sequence is CASSQEIGATSSYEQYF. In DNA, the CDR3 is TGCGCCAGCAGCCAAGAAATAGGGGCCACCAGCTCCTACGAGCAGTACTTC.